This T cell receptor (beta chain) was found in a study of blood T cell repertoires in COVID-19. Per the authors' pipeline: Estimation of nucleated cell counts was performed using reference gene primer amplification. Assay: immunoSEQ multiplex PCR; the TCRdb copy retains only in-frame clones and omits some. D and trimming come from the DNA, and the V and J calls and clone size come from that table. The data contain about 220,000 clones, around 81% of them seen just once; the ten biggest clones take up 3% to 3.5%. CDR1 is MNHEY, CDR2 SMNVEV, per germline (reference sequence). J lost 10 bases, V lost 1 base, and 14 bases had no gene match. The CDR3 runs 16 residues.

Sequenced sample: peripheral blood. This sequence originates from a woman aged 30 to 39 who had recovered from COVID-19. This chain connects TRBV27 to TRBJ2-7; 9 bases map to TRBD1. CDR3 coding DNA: TGTGCCAGCAGTTTATACTTCCCGGCGGACAGGGGACTTCAGTACTTC. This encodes CASSLYFPADRGLQYF.